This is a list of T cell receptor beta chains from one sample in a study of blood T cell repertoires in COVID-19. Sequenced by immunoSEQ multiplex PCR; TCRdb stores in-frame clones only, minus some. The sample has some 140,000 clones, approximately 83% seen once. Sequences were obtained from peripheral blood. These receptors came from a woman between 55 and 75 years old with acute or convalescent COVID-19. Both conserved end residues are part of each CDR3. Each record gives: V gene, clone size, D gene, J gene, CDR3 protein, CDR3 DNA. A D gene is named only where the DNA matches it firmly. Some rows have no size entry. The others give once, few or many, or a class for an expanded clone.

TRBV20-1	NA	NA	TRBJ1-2	CSAFGDYGYTF	TGCAGTGCTTTCGGGGACTATGGCTACACCTTC
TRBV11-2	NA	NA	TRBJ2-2	CASSAQPGLNTGELFF	TGTGCCAGCAGCGCCCAACCAGGGCTGAACACCGGGGAGCTGTTTTTT
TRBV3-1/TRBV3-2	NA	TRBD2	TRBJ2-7	CASSQDRASGRTYEQYF	TGTGCCAGCAGCCAAGATCGGGCTAGCGGGCGAACCTACGAGCAGTACTTC
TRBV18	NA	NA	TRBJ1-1	CASSPPSGDEAFF	TGTGCCAGCTCACCACCTTCAGGGGATGAAGCTTTCTTT
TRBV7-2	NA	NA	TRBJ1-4	CASSLGMGREKLFF	TGTGCCAGCAGCTTAGGAATGGGGCGAGAAAAACTGTTTTTT
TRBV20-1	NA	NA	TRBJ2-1	CSAGVREQFF	TGCAGTGCCGGGGTCAGGGAGCAGTTCTTC
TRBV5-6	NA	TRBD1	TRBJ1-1	CASRQAGGRTEAFF	TGTGCCAGCAGACAGGCAGGGGGCCGGACTGAAGCTTTCTTT
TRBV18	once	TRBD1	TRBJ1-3	CASSPLSDRASGNTIYF	TGTGCCAGCTCACCACTTTCGGACAGGGCTTCTGGAAACACCATATATTTT
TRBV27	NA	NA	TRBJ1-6	CASRPHLGVGSPLHF	TGTGCCAGCCGTCCCCACCTGGGAGTTGGATCACCCCTCCACTTT
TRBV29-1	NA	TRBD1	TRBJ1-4	CSVEDREDEKLFF	TGCAGCGTTGAGGACAGGGAGGACGAAAAACTGTTTTTT
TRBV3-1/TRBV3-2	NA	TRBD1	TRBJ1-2	CASSPWGTDFYGYTF	TGTGCCAGCAGTCCTTGGGGGACAGACTTCTATGGCTACACCTTC
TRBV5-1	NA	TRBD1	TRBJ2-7	CASSAGTGVYEQYF	TGCGCCAGCAGCGCCGGGACAGGGGTTTACGAGCAGTACTTC
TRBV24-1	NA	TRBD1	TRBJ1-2	CATSARQGSYGYTF	TGTGCCACCAGCGCTCGACAGGGCTCCTATGGCTACACCTTC
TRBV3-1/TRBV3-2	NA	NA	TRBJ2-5	CASSQDPRVQETQYF	TGTGCCAGCAGCCAAGATCCCAGGGTTCAAGAGACCCAGTACTTC
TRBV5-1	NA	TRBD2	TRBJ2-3	CASSLIPSGSTDTQYF	TGCGCCAGCAGCTTAATACCTAGCGGTAGCACAGATACGCAGTATTTT
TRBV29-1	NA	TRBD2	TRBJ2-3	CSVDGLAGLGTDTQYF	TGCAGCGTTGATGGCCTAGCGGGCCTAGGCACAGATACGCAGTATTTT
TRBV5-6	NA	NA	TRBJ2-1	CASSGEAVWSYNEQFF	TGTGCCAGCAGTGGGGAGGCTGTTTGGTCCTACAATGAGCAGTTCTTC
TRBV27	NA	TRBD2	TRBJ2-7	CASSLSTLAGGITGEQYF	TGTGCCAGCAGTTTATCGACGCTAGCGGGGGGGATTACGGGAGAGCAGTACTTC
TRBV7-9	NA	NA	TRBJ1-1	CASSLGQGNTEAFF	TGTGCCAGCAGCTTAGGTCAGGGTAACACTGAAGCTTTCTTT
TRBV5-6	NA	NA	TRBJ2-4	CASSLSPQALSIQYF	TGTGCCAGCAGCTTAAGTCCGCAGGCCTTGTCCATTCAGTACTTC
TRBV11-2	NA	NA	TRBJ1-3	CASSSPYRVAGNTIYF	TGTGCCAGCAGTTCTCCTTACAGGGTGGCTGGAAACACCATATATTTT
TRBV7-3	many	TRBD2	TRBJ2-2	CASSRTSGEAGELFF	TGTGCCAGCAGCCGAACTAGCGGGGAGGCCGGGGAGCTGTTTTTT
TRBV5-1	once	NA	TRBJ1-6	CASSLGGGSPLHF	TGCGCCAGCAGCTTGGGGGGAGGATCACCCCTCCACTTT
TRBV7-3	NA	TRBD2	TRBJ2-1	CASSLQSLATYNEQFF	TGTGCCAGCAGCTTACAATCACTAGCGACCTACAATGAGCAGTTCTTC
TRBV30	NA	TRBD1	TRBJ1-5	CAWGTQGSNQPQHF	TGTGCCTGGGGGACACAGGGGAGCAATCAGCCCCAGCATTTT
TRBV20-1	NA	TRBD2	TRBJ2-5	CSASGWSSGDQETQYF	TGCAGTGCTAGTGGATGGTCTAGCGGGGACCAAGAGACCCAGTACTTC
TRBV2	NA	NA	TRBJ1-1	CASGREINTEAFF	TGTGCCAGCGGGAGGGAGATAAACACTGAAGCTTTCTTT
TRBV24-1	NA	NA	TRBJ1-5	CATSDSYQPQHF	TGTGCCACCAGTGATTCTTATCAGCCCCAGCATTTT
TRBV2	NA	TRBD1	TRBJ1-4	CASLIQGAKNEKLFF	TGTGCCAGCCTGATACAGGGGGCTAAGAATGAAAAACTGTTTTTT
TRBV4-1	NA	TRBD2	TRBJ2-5	CASSLATSGGVDTQYF	TGCGCCAGCAGCCTGGCGACTAGCGGGGGGGTAGATACCCAGTACTTC
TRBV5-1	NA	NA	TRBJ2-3	CASSLDPGAGDMQYF	TGCGCCAGCAGCTTGGATCCAGGGGCGGGAGATATGCAGTATTTT
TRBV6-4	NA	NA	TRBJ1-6	CASSGDSNSPLHF	TGTGCCAGCAGTGGCGACAGTAATTCACCCCTCCACTTT
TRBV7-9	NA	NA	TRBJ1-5	CASSLVSGTGYQPQHF	TGTGCCAGCAGCTTAGTCTCGGGAACCGGGTACCAGCCCCAGCATTTT
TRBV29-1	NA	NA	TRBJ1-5	CSVEVHTEVDQPQHF	TGCAGCGTTGAAGTCCACACCGAGGTGGATCAGCCCCAGCATTTT
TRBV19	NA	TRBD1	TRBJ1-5	CASSPGQDSNQPQHF	TGTGCCAGTAGCCCCGGACAGGATAGCAATCAGCCCCAGCATTTT
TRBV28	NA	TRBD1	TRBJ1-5	CASRLRDRGGQPQHF	TGTGCCAGCAGACTCCGGGACAGGGGGGGTCAGCCCCAGCATTTT